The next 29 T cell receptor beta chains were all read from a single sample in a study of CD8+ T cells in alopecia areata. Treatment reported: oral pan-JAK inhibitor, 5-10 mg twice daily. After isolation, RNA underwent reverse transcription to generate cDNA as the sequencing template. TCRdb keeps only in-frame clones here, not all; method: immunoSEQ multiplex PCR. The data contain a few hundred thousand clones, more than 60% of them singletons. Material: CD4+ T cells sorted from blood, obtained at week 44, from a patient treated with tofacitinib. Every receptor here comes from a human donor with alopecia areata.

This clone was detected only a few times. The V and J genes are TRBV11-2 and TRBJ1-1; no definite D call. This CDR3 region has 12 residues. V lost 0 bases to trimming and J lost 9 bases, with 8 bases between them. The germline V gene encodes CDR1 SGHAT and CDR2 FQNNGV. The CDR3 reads CASSLDRVKAFF. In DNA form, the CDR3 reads TGTGCCAGCAGCTTAGATCGGGTGAAAGCTTTCTTT.

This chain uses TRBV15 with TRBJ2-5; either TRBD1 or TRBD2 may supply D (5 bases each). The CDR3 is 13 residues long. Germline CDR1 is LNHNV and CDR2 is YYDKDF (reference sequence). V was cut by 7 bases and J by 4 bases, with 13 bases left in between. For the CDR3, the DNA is TGTGCCACCAAGTTTCGTGGGGGAGAGACCCAGTACTTC. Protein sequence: CATKFRGGETQYF.

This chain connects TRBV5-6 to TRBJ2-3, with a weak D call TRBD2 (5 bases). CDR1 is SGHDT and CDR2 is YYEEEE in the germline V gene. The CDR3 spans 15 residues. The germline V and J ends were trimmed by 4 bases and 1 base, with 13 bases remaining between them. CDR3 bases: TGTGCCAGCAGCCTATACGGGGTCGGCACAGATACGCAGTATTTT. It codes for CASSLYGVGTDTQYF.

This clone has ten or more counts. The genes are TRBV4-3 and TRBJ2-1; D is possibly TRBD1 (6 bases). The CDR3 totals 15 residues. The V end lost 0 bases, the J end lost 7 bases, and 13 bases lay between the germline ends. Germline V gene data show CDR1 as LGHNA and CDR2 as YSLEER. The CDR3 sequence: CASSQDGAGVNEQFF. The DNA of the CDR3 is TGCGCCAGCAGCCAAGATGGTGCAGGGGTGAATGAGCAGTTCTTC.

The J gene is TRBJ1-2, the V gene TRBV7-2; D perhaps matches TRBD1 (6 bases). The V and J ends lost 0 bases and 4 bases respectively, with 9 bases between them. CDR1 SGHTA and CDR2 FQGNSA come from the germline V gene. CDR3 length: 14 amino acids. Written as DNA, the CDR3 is TGTGCCAGCAGCTTAGCGCAGGGGAGCTATGGCTACACCTTC. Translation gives CASSLAQGSYGYTF.

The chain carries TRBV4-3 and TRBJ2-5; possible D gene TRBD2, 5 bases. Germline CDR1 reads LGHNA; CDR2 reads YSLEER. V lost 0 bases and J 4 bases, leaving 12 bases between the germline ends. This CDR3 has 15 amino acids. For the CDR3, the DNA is TGCGCCAGCAGCCAAGATTTGGGAGCCTCAGAGACCCAGTACTTC. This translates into CASSQDLGASETQYF.

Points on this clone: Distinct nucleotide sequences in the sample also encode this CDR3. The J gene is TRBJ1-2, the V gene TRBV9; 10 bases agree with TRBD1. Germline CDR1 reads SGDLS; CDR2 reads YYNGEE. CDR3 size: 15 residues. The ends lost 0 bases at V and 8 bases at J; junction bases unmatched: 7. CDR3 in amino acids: CASSVEGTGARGYTF. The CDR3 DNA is TGTGCCAGCAGCGTAGAGGGGACAGGGGCGCGAGGCTACACCTTC.

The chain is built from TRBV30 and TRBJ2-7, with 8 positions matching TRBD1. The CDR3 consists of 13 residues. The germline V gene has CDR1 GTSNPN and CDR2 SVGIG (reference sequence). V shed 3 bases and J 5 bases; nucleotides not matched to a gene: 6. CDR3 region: CAWRGRGQDEQYF. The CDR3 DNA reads TGTGCCTGGAGGGGCAGGGGGCAGGACGAGCAGTACTTC. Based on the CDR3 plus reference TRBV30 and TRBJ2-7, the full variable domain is SQTIHQWPATLVQPVGSPLSLECTVEGTSNPNLYWYRQAAGRGLQLLFYSVGIGQISSEVPQNLSASRPQDRQFILSSKKLLLSDSGFYLCAWRGRGQDEQYFGPGTRLTVT.

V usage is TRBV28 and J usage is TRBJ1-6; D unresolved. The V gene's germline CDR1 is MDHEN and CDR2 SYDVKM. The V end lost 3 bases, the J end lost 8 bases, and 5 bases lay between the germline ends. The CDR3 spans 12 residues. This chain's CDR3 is CASSFKHSPLHF. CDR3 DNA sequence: TGTGCCAGCAGTTTTAAACATTCACCCCTCCACTTT. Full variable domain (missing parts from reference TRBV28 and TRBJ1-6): DVKVTQSSRYLVKRTGEKVFLECVQDMDHENMFWYRQDPGLGLRLIYFSYDVKMKEKGDIPEGYSVSREKKERFSLILESASTNQTSMYLCASSFKHSPLHFGNGTRLTVT.

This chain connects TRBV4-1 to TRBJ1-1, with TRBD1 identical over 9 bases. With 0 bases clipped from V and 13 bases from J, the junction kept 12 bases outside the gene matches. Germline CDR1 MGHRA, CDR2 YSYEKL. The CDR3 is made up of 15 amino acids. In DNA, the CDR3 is TGCGCCAGCAGCCAAGATCGATTACAGGGGGCTAGGTTTTTCTTT. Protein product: CASSQDRLQGARFFF.

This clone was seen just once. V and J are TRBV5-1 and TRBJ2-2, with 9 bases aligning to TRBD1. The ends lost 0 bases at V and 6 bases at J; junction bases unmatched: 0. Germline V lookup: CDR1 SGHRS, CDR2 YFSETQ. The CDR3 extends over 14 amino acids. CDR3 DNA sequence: TGCGCCAGCAGCTTGGGGGACAGGGCCGGGGAGCTGTTTTTT. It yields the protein CASSLGDRAGELFF.

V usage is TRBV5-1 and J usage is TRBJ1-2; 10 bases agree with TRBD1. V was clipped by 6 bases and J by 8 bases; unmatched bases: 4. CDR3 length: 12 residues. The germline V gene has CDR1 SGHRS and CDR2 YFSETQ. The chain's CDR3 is CASNRDRGGYTF. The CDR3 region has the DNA TGCGCCAGCAATCGGGACAGGGGAGGCTACACCTTC.

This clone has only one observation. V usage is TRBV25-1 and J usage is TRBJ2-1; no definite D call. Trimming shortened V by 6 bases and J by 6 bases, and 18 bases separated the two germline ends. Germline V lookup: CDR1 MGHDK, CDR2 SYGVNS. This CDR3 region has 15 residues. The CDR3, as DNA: TGTGCCAGCAGCTCCGGACCGTTGGAATTCAATGAGCAGTTCTTC. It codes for CASSSGPLEFNEQFF.

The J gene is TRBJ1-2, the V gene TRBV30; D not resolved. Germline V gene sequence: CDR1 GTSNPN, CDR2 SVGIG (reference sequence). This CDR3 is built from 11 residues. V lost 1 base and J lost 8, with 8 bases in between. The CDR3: CAWSAGEGYTF. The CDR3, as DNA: TGTGCCTGGAGTGCCGGGGAGGGCTACACCTTC.

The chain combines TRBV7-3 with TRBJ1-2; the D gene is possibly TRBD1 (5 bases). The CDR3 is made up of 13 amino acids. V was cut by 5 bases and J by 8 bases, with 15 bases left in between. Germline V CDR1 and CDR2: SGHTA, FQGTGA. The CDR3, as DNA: TGTGCCAGCAGCCCCACCCCACGGGGCGGCTACACCTTC. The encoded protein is CASSPTPRGGYTF.

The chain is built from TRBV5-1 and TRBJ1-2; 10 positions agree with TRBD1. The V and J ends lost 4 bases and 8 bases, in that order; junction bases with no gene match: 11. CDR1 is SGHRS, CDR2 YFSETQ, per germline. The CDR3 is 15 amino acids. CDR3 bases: TGCGCCAGCAGCCCGATGGCGGGGACAGGGGAAGGCTACACCTTC. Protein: CASSPMAGTGEGYTF.

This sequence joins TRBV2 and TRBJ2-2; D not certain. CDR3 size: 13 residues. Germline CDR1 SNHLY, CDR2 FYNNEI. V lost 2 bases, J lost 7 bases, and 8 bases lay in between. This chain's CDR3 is CASSEIQDGELFF. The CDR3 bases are TGTGCCAGCAGTGAAATTCAAGACGGGGAGCTGTTTTTT.

The CDR3 loop is CASSEGGYGYTF. The DNA of the CDR3 is TGTGCCAGCAGTGAAGGGGGCTATGGCTACACCTTC. The chain uses TRBV25-1 and TRBJ1-2, with D possibly matching TRBD1 (5 bases). The germline V gene has CDR1 MGHDK and CDR2 SYGVNS. V lost 2 bases, J lost 4 bases, and 5 bases lay in between. CDR3 length: 12 amino acids.

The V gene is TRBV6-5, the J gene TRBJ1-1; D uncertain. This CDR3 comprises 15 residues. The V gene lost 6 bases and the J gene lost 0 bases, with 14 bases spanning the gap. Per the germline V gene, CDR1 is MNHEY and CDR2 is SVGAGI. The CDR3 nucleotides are TGTGCCAGCAGGCTTACAGTAGGAATGAACACTGAAGCTTTCTTT. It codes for CASRLTVGMNTEAFF.

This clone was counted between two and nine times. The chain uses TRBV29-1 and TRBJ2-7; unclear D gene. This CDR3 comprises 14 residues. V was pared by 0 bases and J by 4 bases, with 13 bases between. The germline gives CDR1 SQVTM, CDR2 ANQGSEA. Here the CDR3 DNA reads TGCAGCGTTGAAGATCGAGACCCCCCTTACGAGCAGTACTTC. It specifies CSVEDRDPPYEQYF.

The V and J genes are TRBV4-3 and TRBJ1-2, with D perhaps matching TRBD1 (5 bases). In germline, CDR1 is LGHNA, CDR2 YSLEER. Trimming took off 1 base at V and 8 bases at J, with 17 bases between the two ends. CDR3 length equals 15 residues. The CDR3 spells CASSQAADTRDGYTF. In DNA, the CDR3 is TGCGCCAGCAGCCAAGCCGCGGACACCCGAGACGGCTACACCTTC.

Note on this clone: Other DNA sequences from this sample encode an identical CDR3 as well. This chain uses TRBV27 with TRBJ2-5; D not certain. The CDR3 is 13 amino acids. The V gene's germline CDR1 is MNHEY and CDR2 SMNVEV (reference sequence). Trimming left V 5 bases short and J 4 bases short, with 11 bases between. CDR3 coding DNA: TGTGCCAGCAGTCGAGGCCGCGGAGAGACCCAGTACTTC. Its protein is CASSRGRGETQYF.

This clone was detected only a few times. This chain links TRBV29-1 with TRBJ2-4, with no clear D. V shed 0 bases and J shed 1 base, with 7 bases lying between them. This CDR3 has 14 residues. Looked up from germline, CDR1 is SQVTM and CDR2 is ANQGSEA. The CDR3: CSVEEGRAKNIQYF. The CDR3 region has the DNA TGCAGCGTTGAAGAGGGTCGGGCCAAAAACATTCAGTACTTC.

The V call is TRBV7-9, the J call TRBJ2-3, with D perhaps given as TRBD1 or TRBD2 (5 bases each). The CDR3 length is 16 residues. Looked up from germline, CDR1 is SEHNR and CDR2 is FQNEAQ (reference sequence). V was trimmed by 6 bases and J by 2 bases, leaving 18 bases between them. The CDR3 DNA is TGTGCCAGCAGTCCCGAGGGGAACCACTACACAGATACGCAGTATTTT. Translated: CASSPEGNHYTDTQYF.

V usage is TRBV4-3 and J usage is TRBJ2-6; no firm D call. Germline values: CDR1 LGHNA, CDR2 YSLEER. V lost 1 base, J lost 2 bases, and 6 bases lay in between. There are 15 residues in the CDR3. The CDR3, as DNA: TGCGCCAGCAGCCAAGCGGCAGCTGGGGCCAACGTCCTGACTTTC. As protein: CASSQAAAGANVLTF.

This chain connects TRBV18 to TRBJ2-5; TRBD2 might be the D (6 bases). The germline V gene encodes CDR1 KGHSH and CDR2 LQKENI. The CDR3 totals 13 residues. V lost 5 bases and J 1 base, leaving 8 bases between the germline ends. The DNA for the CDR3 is TGTGCCAGCTCAAGGGACTTCCAAGAGACCCAGTACTTC. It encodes CASSRDFQETQYF. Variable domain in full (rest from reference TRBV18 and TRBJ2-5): NAGVMQNPRHLVRRRGQEARLRCSPMKGHSHVYWYRQLPEEGLKFMVYLQKENIIDESGMPKERFSAEFPKEGPSILRIQQVVRGDSAAYFCASSRDFQETQYFGPGTRLLVL.

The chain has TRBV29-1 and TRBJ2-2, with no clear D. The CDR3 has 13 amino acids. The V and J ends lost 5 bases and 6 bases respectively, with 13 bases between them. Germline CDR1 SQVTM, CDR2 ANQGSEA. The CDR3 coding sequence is TGCAGCGTTTCACACGGGTTGGCCGGGGAGCTGTTTTTT. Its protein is CSVSHGLAGELFF.

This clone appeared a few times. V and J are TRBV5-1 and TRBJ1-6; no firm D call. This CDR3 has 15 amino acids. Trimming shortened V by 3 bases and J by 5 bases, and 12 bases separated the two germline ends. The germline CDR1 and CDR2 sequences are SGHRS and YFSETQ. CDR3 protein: CASSSTGLDNSPLHF. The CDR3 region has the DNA TGCGCCAGCAGCTCAACCGGACTCGATAATTCACCCCTCCACTTT.

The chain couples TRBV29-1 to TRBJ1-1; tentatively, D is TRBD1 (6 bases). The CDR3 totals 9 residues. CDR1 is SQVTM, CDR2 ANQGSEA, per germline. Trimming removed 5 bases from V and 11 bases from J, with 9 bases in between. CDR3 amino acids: CSVTGHAFF. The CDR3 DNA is TGCAGCGTTACAGGGCATGCTTTCTTT.